The entry below describes one TCR beta chain. The data are from a study of blood T cell repertoires in COVID-19. Study in general: The origin of the acute and convalescent COVID-19 samples was the United States, Italy and Spain. PBMCs, B-cell-depleted T cells, or T cells provided the cDNA or gDNA that made up the material.

The V segment lost 3 bases and the J segment 5 bases; nucleotides outside the gene matches: 9. CDR3 length: 17 amino acids. Germline values: CDR1 SGHRS, CDR2 YFSETQ. Authors' data handling: Reference gene primer amplification in the assay estimated nucleated cell counts. Method: immunoSEQ multiplex PCR; TCRdb's copy keeps in-frame clones and lacks some. The V and J calls and clone size come from that table; D and trimming were worked out from the DNA. The sample holds roughly 84,000 clones, around three quarters seen once. This chain connects TRBV5-1 to TRBJ2-2; 11 positions agree with TRBD2. The source is a woman between 50 and 59 years old with acute or convalescent COVID-19. Sample: peripheral blood. CDR3 in amino acids: CASSWTATSGGTGELFF. CDR3 sequence (DNA): TGCGCCAGCAGCTGGACAGCTACTAGCGGGGGAACCGGGGAGCTGTTTTTT. The variable domain in full, with the rest retrieved from reference TRBV5-1 and TRBJ2-2, is KAGVTQTPRYLIKTRGQQVTLSCSPISGHRSVSWYQQTPGQGLQFLFEYFSETQRNKGNFPGRFSGRQFSNSRSEMNVSTLELGDSALYLCASSWTATSGGTGELFFGEGSRLTVL.